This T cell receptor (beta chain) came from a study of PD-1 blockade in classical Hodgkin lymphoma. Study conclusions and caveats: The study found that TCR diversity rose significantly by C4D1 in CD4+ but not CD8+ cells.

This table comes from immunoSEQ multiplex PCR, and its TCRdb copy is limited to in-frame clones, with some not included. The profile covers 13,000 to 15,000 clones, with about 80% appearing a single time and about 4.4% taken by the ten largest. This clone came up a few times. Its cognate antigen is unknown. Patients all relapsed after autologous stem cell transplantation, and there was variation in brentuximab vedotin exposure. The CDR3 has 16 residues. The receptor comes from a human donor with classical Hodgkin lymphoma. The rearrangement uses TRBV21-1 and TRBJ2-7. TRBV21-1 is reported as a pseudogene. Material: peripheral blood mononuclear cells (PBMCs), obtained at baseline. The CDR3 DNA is TGTGCCAGCAGTGGAGACACGCCCTTTAGTAATAACGAGCAGTACTTC. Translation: CASSGDTPFSNNEQYF.